The 8 T cell receptor beta chains below were found in one sample sequenced in a study of control samples from healthy donors and cancer patients. Sequencing was performed with immunoSEQ multiplex PCR; in TCRdb, only in-frame clones are kept and a portion is missing. The data hold 260,000 or so clones, with over 75% observed a single time. The specimen was PBMCs. These receptors were obtained from an older woman with lung cancer.

The CDR3 region is CASSAGQTSNQPQHF. In nucleotides, the CDR3 is TGTGCCAGCAGCGCGGGACAGACAAGCAATCAGCCCCAGCATTTT. This chain uses TRBV5-8 with TRBJ1-5; 7 bases are a match to TRBD1. The trim removed 4 bases at V and 1 base at J, leaving 5 bases unmatched. Germline CDR1 and CDR2: SGHTS and YDEGEE. This CDR3 contains 15 residues.

The rearrangement links TRBV7-2 to TRBJ2-1, with D possibly being TRBD2 (6 bases). The CDR3 contains 16 residues. Germline V gene sequence: CDR1 SGHTA, CDR2 FQGNSA. The V end lost 5 bases, the J end lost 0 bases, and 14 bases lay between the germline ends. This CDR3 reads CASSVVAASSYNEQFF. CDR3 nucleotides: TGTGCCAGCAGCGTCGTAGCGGCATCCTCCTACAATGAGCAGTTCTTC.

This rearrangement joins TRBV11-2 to TRBJ1-1, with D hard to call. The CDR3 consists of 15 residues. The germline V and J ends were trimmed by 2 bases and 3 bases, with 13 bases remaining between them. Germline V gene sequence: CDR1 SGHAT, CDR2 FQNNGV. This CDR3 is CASSLIGRADTEAFF. CDR3 bases: TGTGCCAGCAGCTTAATAGGCCGGGCGGACACTGAAGCTTTCTTT.

The chain has TRBV7-9 and TRBJ1-1; 7 bases agree with TRBD1. Germline V lookup: CDR1 SEHNR, CDR2 FQNEAQ (reference sequence). This CDR3 contains 14 residues. With 2 bases clipped from V and 5 bases from J, the junction kept 5 bases outside the gene matches. CDR3 in DNA: TGTGCCAGCAGCTTAAGGGGGCAGGGGACTGAAGCTTTCTTT. Translating gives CASSLRGQGTEAFF. The full variable domain, completed using reference TRBV7-9 and TRBJ1-1, is DTGVSQNPRHKITKRGQNVTFRCDPISEHNRLYWYRQTLGQGPEFLTYFQNEAQLEKSRLLSDRFSAERPKGSFSTLEIQRTEQGDSAMYLCASSLRGQGTEAFFGQGTRLTVV.

This clone was observed once. The rearrangement joins TRBV27 to TRBJ2-7; D assignment may be TRBD1 or TRBD2 (6 bases each). This CDR3 is built from 14 residues. V shed 3 bases and J shed 4 bases, with 13 bases lying between them. Germline V gene data show CDR1 as MNHEY and CDR2 as SMNVEV (reference sequence). The CDR3 reads CASSLRGAGYEQYF. The CDR3 bases are TGTGCCAGCAGTTTGAGGGGGGCGGGTTACGAGCAGTACTTC.

This clone was observed at least ten times. The CDR3: CASSEGSVVGAEQYF. CDR3 nucleotide sequence: TGTGCCAGCAGCGAAGGTTCAGTTGTAGGTGCCGAGCAGTACTTC. The V and J genes are TRBV9 and TRBJ2-7; no reliable D call. Germline V gives CDR1 SGDLS, CDR2 YYNGEE. V shed 3 bases and J shed 6 bases, with 19 bases lying between them. The CDR3 extends over 15 amino acids.

V is TRBV4-1 and J is TRBJ2-7; the match to TRBD2 covers 13 bases. This CDR3 is built from 15 residues. Germline lookup yields CDR1 MGHRA and CDR2 YSYEKL. V lost 3 bases and J lost 9; bases outside the gene matches: 8. The CDR3 sequence is CASSQTGLAGSLQYF. CDR3 DNA sequence: TGCGCCAGCAGCCAGACGGGACTAGCGGGGTCGCTGCAGTACTTC.

The V and J genes are TRBV5-1 and TRBJ2-5; 7 nucleotides agree with TRBD2. V lost 3 bases, J lost 5 bases, and 10 bases stayed unmatched. CDR1 and CDR2 from the germline V gene are SGHRS and YFSETQ. The CDR3 is 15 amino acids. The CDR3 protein is CASSWGRGRVETQYF. The CDR3 DNA follows: TGCGCCAGCAGCTGGGGGAGGGGACGGGTGGAGACCCAGTACTTC.